These 31 T cell receptor beta chains share one sample of origin, sequenced in a study of Graves' ophthalmopathy and Graves' hyperthyroidism. Amplification from RNA transcripts yielded the TCR beta CDR3 regions. Second-round multiplex PCR followed a first-round RT-PCR using HTBI primers. Via MiXCR, TCRdb re-called the multiplex PCR reads, giving one row per CDR3 protein. Here the sample spans hundreds of thousands of distinct CDR3 sequences, over 40% being singletons. The sequenced sample consisted of peripheral blood. The origin of the receptors is an adult man with Graves' ophthalmopathy.

The V call is TRBV7-2, the J call TRBJ1-4; D call uncertain. V was trimmed by 5 bases and J by 3 bases, leaving 10 bases between them. The V gene's germline CDR1 is SGHTA and CDR2 FQGNSA. The CDR3 spans 14 residues. The CDR3, as DNA: TGTACCAGCAGCGGCCGGCCACCTAATGAAAAACTGTTTTTT. This encodes CTSSGRPPNEKLFF. The variable domain in full, completed from reference TRBV7-2 and TRBJ1-4, reads GAGVSQSPSNKVTEKGKDVELRCDPISGHTALYWYRQSLGQGLEFLIYFQGNSAPDKSGLPSDRFSAERTGGSVSTLTIQRTQQEDSAVYLCTSSGRPPNEKLFFGSGTQLSVL.

Ten or more counts support this clonotype. The chain employs TRBV7-8 and TRBJ2-5, with D perhaps assigned TRBD1 or TRBD2 (5 bases each). Germline CDR1 SGHVS, CDR2 FQNEAQ. V was shortened by 5 bases and J by 3 bases, with 10 bases between the two germline ends. This CDR3 contains 13 residues. CDR3 loop: CASSLGTEETQYF. CDR3 DNA: TGTGCCAGCAGCCTGGGGACGGAAGAGACCCAGTACTTC. The full variable domain, in which reference TRBV7-8 and TRBJ2-5 provide the parts outside the CDR3, is GAGVSQSPRYKVAKRGQDVALRCDPISGHVSLFWYQQALGQGPEFLTYFQNEAQLDKSGLPSDRFFAERPEGSVSTLKIQRTQQEDSAVYLCASSLGTEETQYFGPGTRLLVL.

As concerns this clonotype: A read error may explain this, as a much larger clone is one base away. The rearrangement joins TRBV10-3 to TRBJ1-5; unclear D gene. There are 13 residues in the CDR3. Germline V lookup: CDR1 ENHRY, CDR2 SYGVKD. The CDR3 DNA follows: TGTACCAGCAGTGACACACGGACTCAGCCCCAGCATTTT. Amino acids: CTSSDTRTQPQHF.

This clonotype was seen ten or more times. CDR3: CATSGSGPQETQYF. CDR3 DNA sequence: TGTGCCACCAGCGGTAGCGGGCCTCAAGAGACCCAGTACTTC. The chain carries TRBV24-1 and TRBJ2-5; 7 bases map to TRBD2. CDR3 length: 14 residues. V shed 7 bases and J 2 bases; nucleotides not matched to a gene: 6. The germline V gene has CDR1 KGHDR and CDR2 SFDVKD.

V usage is TRBV24-1 and J usage is TRBJ1-4, with 7 nucleotides matching TRBD1. V trimming: 1 base; J trimming: 5 bases; junction bases outside the gene matches: 3. CDR3 length: 15 amino acids. The germline V gene has CDR1 KGHDR and CDR2 SFDVKD. The CDR3 DNA sequence: TGTGCCACCAGTGATTTTCGAGGGGGCAATGAAAAACTGTTTTTT. This codes for CATSDFRGGNEKLFF.

The rearrangement links TRBV5-1 to TRBJ2-5; 11 nucleotides line up with TRBD2. V was clipped by 0 bases and J by 4 bases; unmatched bases: 5. Looked up from germline, CDR1 is SGHRS and CDR2 is YFSETQ. The CDR3 runs 16 residues. The CDR3 sequence is CASSLGPSGGRETQYF. The CDR3 nucleotides are TGCGCCAGCAGCTTGGGACCTAGCGGGGGGAGAGAGACCCAGTACTTC. The full variable domain, rest sourced from reference TRBV5-1 and TRBJ2-5, is KAGVTQTPRYLIKTRGQQVTLSCSPISGHRSVSWYQQTPGQGLQFLFEYFSETQRNKGNFPGRFSGRQFSNSRSEMNVSTLELGDSALYLCASSLGPSGGRETQYFGPGTRLLVL.

This clonotype was detected ten times or more. The CDR3 region has the DNA TGTGCCAGCAGCAACGGACATCTAACCGGGGAGCTGTTTTTT. Encoded protein: CASSNGHLTGELFF. The chain joins TRBV25-1 to TRBJ2-2; possibly TRBD1 for D (5 bases). This CDR3 comprises 14 residues. Germline CDR1 reads MGHDK; CDR2 reads SYGVNS. V was trimmed by 6 bases and J by 5 bases, leaving 13 bases between them.

This clonotype was picked up many times. The V and J genes are TRBV9 and TRBJ2-7; TRBD1 matches 7 bases. With 0 bases clipped from V and 2 bases from J, the junction kept 5 bases outside the gene matches. The CDR3 totals 15 residues. Germline V gene data show CDR1 as SGDLS and CDR2 as YYNGEE. CDR3 sequence reads: CASSVGTGRPYEQYF. The CDR3 bases are TGTGCCAGCAGCGTAGGGACAGGAAGACCCTACGAGCAGTACTTC.

A remark on this clonotype: This may arise from a read error, as a much more abundant clone is one base away. The chain couples TRBV5-1 to TRBJ2-2; tentative D call: TRBD2 (5 bases). Germline assignment: CDR1 SGHRS and CDR2 YFSETQ. The CDR3 spans 13 residues. This CDR3 is CTSWDGGTGELFF. DNA for the CDR3: TGCACCAGCTGGGATGGAGGCACCGGGGAGCTGTTTTTT.

The genes are TRBV9 and TRBJ2-3; unclear D gene. This CDR3 is built from 13 residues. V lost 0 bases and J 6 bases, leaving 8 bases between the germline ends. The germline gives CDR1 SGDLS, CDR2 YYNGEE. As DNA, the CDR3 is TGTGCCAGCAGCGTAGAACACGGGGATACGCAGTATTTT. Its protein product is CASSVEHGDTQYF. The variable domain in full, with the rest retrieved from reference TRBV9 and TRBJ2-3, is DSGVTQTPKHLITATGQRVTLRCSPRSGDLSVYWYQQSLDQGLQFLIQYYNGEERAKGNILERFSAQQFPDLHSELNLSSLELGDSALYFCASSVEHGDTQYFGPGTRLTVL.

The genes are TRBV20-1 and TRBJ2-7; 9 nucleotides agree with TRBD1. This CDR3 has 14 amino acids. Germline CDR1 reads DFQATT; CDR2 reads SNEGSKA (reference sequence). Unmatched junction bases numbered 4, after V lost 1 base and J lost 3 bases. The CDR3 loop reads CSARAPGQGYEQYF. The CDR3 DNA reads TGCAGTGCTAGAGCCCCGGGACAGGGCTACGAGCAGTACTTC.

Worth noting for this clonotype: No conserved phenylalanine or tryptophan ends this CDR3, so it is likely a read error. The chain has TRBV7-6 and TRBJ1-1, with TRBD1 identical over 8 bases. Germline assignment: CDR1 SGHVS and CDR2 FNYEAQ. Germline trimming cut 3 bases from V and 0 bases from J; bases unmatched to any gene: 6. This CDR3 is 16 amino acids long. The CDR3 region has the DNA TGTGCCAGCAGCTTTGGGACAGGCTTCGTGAACACTGAAGCTTTCCTT. This gives the protein CASSFGTGFVNTEAFL.

J is TRBJ2-5 and V is TRBV11-2; tentatively, D is TRBD2 (5 bases). The germline V gene encodes CDR1 SGHAT and CDR2 FQNNGV. Trimming removed 0 bases from V and 5 bases from J, with 16 bases in between. The CDR3 extends over 16 amino acids. The CDR3 sequence is CASSLDLERGGETQYF. The CDR3 bases are TGTGCCAGCAGCTTAGACCTGGAGCGCGGCGGGGAGACCCAGTACTTC.

To note about this clonotype: A read error may explain this, as a much larger clone is one base away. V usage is TRBV5-5 and J usage is TRBJ1-2, with a tentative D call TRBD1 (6 bases). Germline V gene sequence: CDR1 SGHKS, CDR2 YYEKEE (reference sequence). The CDR3 has 13 amino acids. Trimming took off 5 bases at V and 8 bases at J, with 16 bases between the two ends. Here the CDR3 reads CASSFSTGFGYTF. The CDR3 coding sequence is TGTGCCAGCAGTTTCTCAACAGGGTTCGGCTACACCTTC.

Note on this clonotype: A much larger clone differs from this one at a single base, so this may be a read error. The V gene is TRBV5-5, the J gene TRBJ1-4, with a possible D match to TRBD1 (5 bases). Germline CDR1 SGHKS, CDR2 YYEKEE (reference sequence). CDR3 size: 13 residues. CDR3 DNA: TGTGCCAACAGCTGGGGACGGACGGGGGGACTGTTTTTT. Protein sequence: CANSWGRTGGLFF.

The rearrangement links TRBV6-4 to TRBJ2-7; 8 bases map to TRBD2. The germline gives CDR1 MRHNA, CDR2 SNTAGT. This CDR3 contains 16 residues. V lost 0 bases and J lost 5; bases outside the gene matches: 9. The CDR3 DNA sequence: TGTGCCAGCAGTGACTCGGATCCAGGGCGGGGGGACGAGCAGTACTTC. It is translated as CASSDSDPGRGDEQYF.

V usage is TRBV6-1 and J usage is TRBJ2-2, with 8 bases identical to TRBD2. V lost 3 bases to trimming and J lost 6 bases; unmatched junction nucleotides: 9. Germline lookup yields CDR1 MNHNS and CDR2 SASEGT. CDR3 size: 16 residues. In DNA form, the CDR3 reads TGTGCCAGCAGTGATCAGGGACTAGTCTATTCCGGGGAGCTGTTTTTT. Its protein product is CASSDQGLVYSGELFF.

The rearrangement links TRBV10-3 to TRBJ2-6; 11 nucleotides agree with TRBD1. The CDR3 runs 15 residues. The ends lost 10 bases at V and 4 bases at J; junction bases unmatched: 6. Germline assignment: CDR1 ENHRY and CDR2 SYGVKD. The DNA for the CDR3 is TGTGCCAGCATTGGACAGGGGGCCGGGGCCAACGTCCTGACTTTC. Protein: CASIGQGAGANVLTF.

The chain carries TRBV10-3 and TRBJ1-1, with D possibly being TRBD1 (5 bases). The germline CDR1 and CDR2 sequences are ENHRY and SYGVKD. The V and J ends lost 6 bases and 5 bases respectively, with 22 bases between them. The CDR3 consists of 16 residues. The CDR3 DNA is TGTGCCATCAGGGCTGCGGGGGTAGGAGGGCTGACTGAAGCTTTCTTT. It codes for CAIRAAGVGGLTEAFF.

A few counts support this clonotype. A read error may account for a junction end that differs from germline. The chain carries TRBV10-3 and TRBJ1-1, with D possibly TRBD1 on 5 matching bases. From germline, CDR1 is ENHRY and CDR2 SYGVKD. CDR3 length: 14 amino acids. The CDR3 DNA sequence: TGTGCCAGCAGTTTTCAGGGAGTTCTCACTGAAGCTTTCTTT. This encodes CASSFQGVLTEAFF.

The V gene is TRBV11-2, the J gene TRBJ1-1; no clear D. Germline V lookup: CDR1 SGHAT, CDR2 FQNNGV. The CDR3 consists of 15 residues. Trimming cost V 3 bases and J 4 bases, with 15 bases left between them. The CDR3 nucleotides read TGTGCCAGCAGCTTCCGGGGAGGAGGACTCACTGAAGCTTTCTTT. This gives the protein CASSFRGGGLTEAFF. The full variable domain, rest sourced from reference TRBV11-2 and TRBJ1-1, is EAGVAQSPRYKIIEKRQSVAFWCNPISGHATLYWYQQILGQGPKLLIQFQNNGVVDDSQLPKDRFSAERLKGVDSTLKIQPAKLEDSAVYLCASSFRGGGLTEAFFGQGTRLTVV.

This clonotype was counted a few times. The chain couples TRBV19 to TRBJ2-7; D possibly corresponds to TRBD1 (5 bases). This CDR3 spans 14 amino acids. CDR1 is LNHDA, CDR2 SQIVND, per germline (reference sequence). V gave up 6 bases and J gave up 1 base, with 13 bases separating them. The CDR3 DNA sequence: TGTGCCAGTAGCCTGGGGCAGGAATCCTACGAGCAGTACTTC. Translated: CASSLGQESYEQYF. The full variable domain, completed using reference TRBV19 and TRBJ2-7, is DGGITQSPKYLFRKEGQNVTLSCEQNLNHDAMYWYRQDPGQGLRLIYYSQIVNDFQKGDIAEGYSVSREKKESFPLTVTSAQKNPTAFYLCASSLGQESYEQYFGPGTRLTVT.

This clonotype was counted ten times or more. The rearrangement links TRBV25-1 to TRBJ1-6; 9 bases match TRBD1. This CDR3 contains 16 residues. Germline CDR1 reads MGHDK; CDR2 reads SYGVNS. V lost 5 bases and J lost 1; bases outside the gene matches: 3. The CDR3 DNA reads TGTGCCAGCAGTTCACAGGGGGCATCCTATAATTCACCCCTCCACTTT. Protein: CASSSQGASYNSPLHF. The full variable domain, with the rest looked up from reference TRBV25-1 and TRBJ1-6, is EADIYQTPRYLVIGTGKKITLECSQTMGHDKMYWYQQDPGMELHLIHYSYGVNSTEKGDLSSESTVSRIRTEHFPLTLESARPSHTSQYLCASSSQGASYNSPLHFGNGTRLTVT.

V usage is TRBV10-3 and J usage is TRBJ2-5; D is perhaps TRBD1 (7 bases). This CDR3 is built from 12 residues. Looked up from germline, CDR1 is ENHRY and CDR2 is SYGVKD. Trimming took 8 bases from V and 3 from J, leaving 10 bases between them. This CDR3 is CAIQGGKETQYF. CDR3 sequence (DNA): TGTGCCATCCAGGGGGGTAAAGAGACCCAGTACTTC.

This chain joins TRBV7-8 and TRBJ1-6; D remains unclear. CDR3 length: 14 amino acids. V shed 1 base and J shed 7 bases, with 8 bases lying between them. Germline V gives CDR1 SGHVS, CDR2 FQNEAQ. Written as DNA, the CDR3 is TGTGCCAGCAGCTTAGGGTTCTCCAATTCACCCCTCCACTTT. Translated: CASSLGFSNSPLHF.

This clonotype was detected ten times or more. This chain links TRBV4-3 with TRBJ1-6; D not resolved. The CDR3 is 13 residues long. Germline CDR1 reads LGHNA; CDR2 reads YSLEER. Trimming took 1 base from V and 10 from J, leaving 8 bases between them. The DNA of the CDR3 is TGCGCCAGCAGCCAAGTCACAGAATCACCCCTCCACTTT. Its translation: CASSQVTESPLHF.

The chain is built from TRBV9 and TRBJ1-2, with 12 bases lining up with TRBD1. This CDR3 is 16 amino acids long. The junction had 8 bases not matched to a gene; V was cut back by 2 bases and J by 6 bases. In germline, CDR1 is SGDLS, CDR2 YYNGEE. This CDR3 is CASSVARDRGRNGYTF. The CDR3 DNA sequence: TGTGCCAGCAGCGTCGCCCGGGACAGGGGGCGGAATGGCTACACCTTC.

Turning to this clonotype: One end of the junction does not line up with germline, which may come from a read error. J is TRBJ2-7 and V is TRBV6-2 or TRBV6-3, with 7 bases lining up with TRBD1. Germline CDR1 reads MNHEY; CDR2 reads SVGEGT. This CDR3 has 17 amino acids. This CDR3 reads CAISYSIAGGTAYEQYF. The CDR3 bases are TGTGCCATCAGTTACTCGATAGCAGGGGGAACCGCCTACGAGCAGTACTTC.

This sequence joins TRBV20-1 and TRBJ2-7; D possibly corresponds to TRBD1 (5 bases). Trimming took off 5 bases at V and 2 bases at J, with 16 bases between the two ends. Germline assignment: CDR1 DFQATT and CDR2 SNEGSKA (reference sequence). The CDR3 sequence is 14 residues long. Here the CDR3 reads CSAGEWQGTYEQYF. CDR3 nucleotides: TGCAGTGCTGGCGAGTGGCAGGGAACCTACGAGCAGTACTTC.

The chain links TRBV9 to TRBJ2-2; TRBD1 is a possible D gene (6 bases). Germline-derived CDR1 and CDR2 are SGDLS and YYNGEE. V lost 8 bases to trimming and J lost 1 base, with 18 bases between them. The CDR3 runs to 16 residues. The CDR3 coding sequence is TGTGCCAGTAGTATAATCCGGGACAAGAACACCGGGGAGCTGTTTTTT. This codes for CASSIIRDKNTGELFF. Full variable domain (remainder filled in from reference TRBV9 and TRBJ2-2): DSGVTQTPKHLITATGQRVTLRCSPRSGDLSVYWYQQSLDQGLQFLIQYYNGEERAKGNILERFSAQQFPDLHSELNLSSLELGDSALYFCASSIIRDKNTGELFFGEGSRLTVL.

This clonotype was recorded at least ten times. V usage is TRBV9 and J usage is TRBJ2-5, with 10 bases that match TRBD2. This CDR3 comprises 16 residues. Germline V CDR1 and CDR2: SGDLS, YYNGEE. V was pared by 4 bases and J by 2 bases, with 8 bases of the junction left unmatched. CDR3 in DNA: TGTGCCAGCAGCAAAGAAGCGGGAGGGGTGCAAGAGACCCAGTACTTC. Protein product: CASSKEAGGVQETQYF.